This TCR beta chain is from a study of neurological immune-mediated disorders. This clonotype was seen ten or more times. The antigen remains unidentified. Study conclusions and caveats: Expanded clones shared no identical CDR3 amino acid sequences across subjects, which suggested private TCR-beta repertoires in all groups.

V was trimmed by 2 bases and J by 2 bases, leaving 16 bases between them. Germline CDR1 reads SNHLY; CDR2 reads FYNNEI. CDR3 length: 16 amino acids. Via MiXCR, TCRdb re-called the 5' RACE reads, giving one row per CDR3 protein. Among some 60,000 distinct CDR3 sequences listed, about 10% were seen once. Time point denoted: longitudinal time-point 1 (baseline). Unsorted libraries were generated from 2 million PBMCs held at -80 degrees C. Sequenced sample: PBMCs. The J gene is TRBJ2-7, the V gene TRBV2; no definite D call. The clonotype originates from a male donor with HTLV-1-associated myelopathy (HAM/TSP). CDR3 nucleotides: TGTGCCAGCAGTGAAAGGCTGGGGTTGGGCCCCTACGAGCAGTACTTC. It specifies CASSERLGLGPYEQYF. The complete variable domain, with remaining parts taken from reference TRBV2 and TRBJ2-7, reads EPEVTQTPSHQVTQMGQEVILRCVPISNHLYFYWYRQILGQKVEFLVSFYNNEISEKSEIFDDQFSVERPDGSNFTLKIRSTKLEDSAMYFCASSERLGLGPYEQYFGPGTRLTVT.